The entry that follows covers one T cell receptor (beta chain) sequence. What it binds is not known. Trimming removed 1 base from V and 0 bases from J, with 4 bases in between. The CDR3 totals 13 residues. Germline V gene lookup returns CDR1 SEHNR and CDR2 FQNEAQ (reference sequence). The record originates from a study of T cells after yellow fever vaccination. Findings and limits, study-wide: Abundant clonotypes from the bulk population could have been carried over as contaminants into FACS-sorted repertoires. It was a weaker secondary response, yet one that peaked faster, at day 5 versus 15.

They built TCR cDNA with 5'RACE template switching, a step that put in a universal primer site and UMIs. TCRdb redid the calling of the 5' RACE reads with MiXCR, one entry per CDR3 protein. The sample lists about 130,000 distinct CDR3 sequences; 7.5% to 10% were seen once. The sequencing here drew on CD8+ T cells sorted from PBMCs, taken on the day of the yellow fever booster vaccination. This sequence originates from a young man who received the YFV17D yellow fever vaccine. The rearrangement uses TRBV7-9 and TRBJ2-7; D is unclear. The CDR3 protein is CASSLDDSYEQYF. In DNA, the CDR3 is TGTGCCAGCAGCTTAGACGACTCCTACGAGCAGTACTTC.